This TCR beta chain was sequenced for a study of T cells in Graves' hyperthyroidism and ophthalmopathy. Study-level points and caveats: A 13 V-J model separated ophthalmopathy from stable hyperthyroidism. Blood also carried most thyroid clonotypes expanded above 0.001.

The germline gives CDR1 SGHRS, CDR2 YFSETQ. The CDR3 totals 14 residues. Trimming pared 0 bases from V and 2 bases from J, leaving 5 bases between. Uncontrolled infection, other autoimmune disease, pregnancy or lactation disqualified patients from enrolment. Fresh peripheral blood, roughly 9.6 ml, was the source of the PBMCs. Concerning this clonotype itself: The antigen is unknown.

RNA transcripts gave rise to amplified TCR beta CDR3 regions. First-round RT-PCR of the TCR CDR3 relied on the HTBI primer set. MiXCR, run by TCRdb on the multiplex PCR reads, gives a single entry per CDR3 protein. The table has around 530,000 distinct CDR3 sequences, about 15% seen once. V and J are TRBV5-1 and TRBJ2-2; D unclear. The sequenced sample consisted of blood. The TCR sequence derives from a woman between 18 and 29 years old with Graves' ophthalmopathy. The CDR3 region is CASSLAVNTGELFF. The CDR3 DNA sequence: TGCGCCAGCAGCTTGGCAGTTAACACCGGGGAGCTGTTTTTT.